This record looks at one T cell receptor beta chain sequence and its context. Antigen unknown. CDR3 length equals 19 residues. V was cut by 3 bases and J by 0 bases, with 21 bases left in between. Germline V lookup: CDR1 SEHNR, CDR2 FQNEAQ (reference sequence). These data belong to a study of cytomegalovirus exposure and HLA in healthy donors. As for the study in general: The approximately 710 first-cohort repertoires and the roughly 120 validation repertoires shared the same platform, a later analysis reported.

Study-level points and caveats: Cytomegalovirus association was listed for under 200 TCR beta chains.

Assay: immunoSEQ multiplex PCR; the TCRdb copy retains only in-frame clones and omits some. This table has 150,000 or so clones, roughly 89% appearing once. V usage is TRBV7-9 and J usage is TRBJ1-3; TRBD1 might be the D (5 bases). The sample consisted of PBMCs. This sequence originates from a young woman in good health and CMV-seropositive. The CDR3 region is CASSFLPSLQALSGNTIYF. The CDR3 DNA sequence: TGTGCCAGCAGCTTCCTCCCTTCCCTACAGGCCCTCTCTGGAAACACCATATATTTT.